This T cell receptor (beta chain) was obtained from a study of cytomegalovirus exposure and HLA in healthy donors. Findings and caveats of the study: Accurate prediction of HLA-A and HLA-B alleles (for most subjects) was reportedly achieved from TCR beta sequences. Most TCR beta V segments were productive about 87% or about 30% of the time in an earlier analysis. Likely technical artifact: a cluster of highly shared sequence variants.

Remarks on this clone: The antigen is not known.

With 60 Vbeta and 13 Jbeta primers, the PCR was carried out. Sequencing was performed with immunoSEQ multiplex PCR; in TCRdb, only in-frame clones are kept and a portion is missing. The sample contains tens of thousands of clones, roughly 66% of which appear only once. V was clipped by 7 bases and J by 0 bases, with 10 bases between them. In germline, CDR1 is LNHDA, CDR2 SQIVND (reference sequence). The CDR3 has 14 amino acids. The rearrangement joins TRBV19 to TRBJ1-3, with a possible D match to TRBD1 (5 bases). This clonotype was sampled from a man aged 30 to 45 in good health and CMV-seronegative. The specimen was PBMCs. Written as DNA, the CDR3 is TGTGCCAGTAACCTAGACAGCTCTGGAAACACCATATATTTT. This codes for CASNLDSSGNTIYF.